Below, 27 T cell receptor beta chains from the same sample are listed, as sequenced in a study of T-cell reconstitution after alpha-beta-depleted transplantation in children. Unique molecular identifiers were used to barcode this TCRbeta library. TCRdb recomputed calls from the PCR reads with MiXCR, one row per CDR3 protein. The data show hundreds of thousands of distinct CDR3 sequences, about 21% seen once. Sample: PBMCs, mostly from graft donor cells, taken 360 days after TCRalphabeta/CD19-depleted stem cell transplant. The receptors were sampled from a boy less than two years old who had a stem cell transplant for acute myeloid leukemia, so the T cells may come from the graft donor.

The rearrangement uses TRBV7-2 and TRBJ2-1, with 10 bases fitting TRBD2. V was clipped by 0 bases and J by 9 bases; unmatched bases: 8. The CDR3 runs 16 residues. Germline lookup yields CDR1 SGHTA and CDR2 FQGNSA. In nucleotides, the CDR3 is TGTGCCAGCAGCTTAGCTAGCGGGGGGCCAAAAGGTGAGCAGTTCTTC. The encoded protein is CASSLASGGPKGEQFF.

The chain combines TRBV20-1 with TRBJ2-7, with TRBD2 as a possible D gene (5 bases). Deletions cut 1 base from V and 1 base from J, with 8 bases between. This CDR3 has 13 residues. The germline CDR1 and CDR2 sequences are DFQATT and SNEGSKA (reference sequence). CDR3 in amino acids: CSARGTVSYEQYF. For the CDR3, the DNA is TGCAGTGCTAGAGGGACTGTATCCTACGAGCAGTACTTC.

The chain joins TRBV6-1 to TRBJ2-3; D not resolved. The CDR3 totals 12 residues. CDR1 MNHNS and CDR2 SASEGT come from the germline V gene. V was cut by 6 bases and J by 3 bases, with 7 bases left in between. The DNA for the CDR3 is TGTGCCAGCAGAGAGGAGACAGATACGCAGTATTTT. Its translation: CASREETDTQYF.

The sample holds many counts of this clonotype. The chain employs TRBV12-3 or TRBV12-4 and TRBJ2-7; unclear D gene. The germline V and J ends were trimmed by 6 bases and 6 bases, with 12 bases remaining between them. The CDR3 contains 12 residues. In DNA form, the CDR3 reads TGTGCCAGCAGGGGTCTAGGACGCGAGCAGTACTTC. Protein product: CASRGLGREQYF.

In this sample, this clonotype turned up a few times. The rearrangement joins TRBV12-3 or TRBV12-4 to TRBJ1-1; no definite D call. The CDR3 length is 14 residues. Trimming removed 5 bases at V and 1 base at J, with 11 bases between. The CDR3 sequence: CASSLGLANTEAFF. The CDR3 nucleotides are TGTGCCAGCAGTCTCGGACTGGCGAACACTGAAGCTTTCTTT.

This clonotype was seen a few times. This sequence joins TRBV29-1 and TRBJ1-5; D gene unclear. V was pared by 4 bases and J by 3 bases, with 7 bases between. The CDR3 is 12 amino acids. Germline CDR1 and CDR2: SQVTM and ANQGSEA. As DNA, the CDR3 is TGCAGCGTTGCGGGGTACAATCAGCCCCAGCATTTT. Its protein product is CSVAGYNQPQHF.

This clonotype was found a few times. The gene calls are TRBV19 and TRBJ2-3; perhaps TRBD2 as D (6 bases). Germline-derived CDR1 and CDR2 are LNHDA and SQIVND (reference sequence). This CDR3 spans 14 amino acids. Between the trimmed V and J ends, which lost 5 bases and 3 bases, there was a span of 12 bases. CDR3 region: CASSPLGTTDTQYF. The DNA of the CDR3 is TGTGCCAGTAGTCCTCTTGGGACTACAGATACGCAGTATTTT.

This clonotype has at least ten counts. This chain links TRBV20-1 with TRBJ2-3; D is unresolved. Germline CDR1 and CDR2: DFQATT and SNEGSKA (reference sequence). The CDR3 is 13 residues long. Trimming stripped 6 bases from V and 2 bases from J, with 12 bases between. The CDR3 sequence: CSASPTNTDTQYF. CDR3 bases: TGCAGTGCCTCACCAACAAACACAGATACGCAGTATTTT.

Here the CDR3 reads CASTPDTSTEYYEQYV. The CDR3 region has the DNA TGTGCCAGCACCCCGGACACGTCGACGGAATACTACGAGCAGTACGTC. The chain combines TRBV6-1 with TRBJ2-7; a possible D gene is TRBD1 (5 bases). Germline CDR1 MNHNS, CDR2 SASEGT. V shed 7 bases and J shed 3 bases, with 22 bases lying between them. The CDR3 is 16 amino acids.

In this sample, this clonotype turned up a few times. V usage is TRBV27 and J usage is TRBJ1-4, with a weak D call TRBD1 (5 bases). The CDR3 has 13 residues. V gave up 6 bases and J gave up 4 bases, with 9 bases separating them. Germline CDR1 reads MNHEY; CDR2 reads SMNVEV (reference sequence). In nucleotides, the CDR3 is TGTGCCAGCAGGGGGACTTTTAATGAAAAACTGTTTTTT. Its protein is CASRGTFNEKLFF. Full variable domain (outside the CDR3, taken from reference TRBV27 and TRBJ1-4): EAQVTQNPRYLITVTGKKLTVTCSQNMNHEYMSWYRQDPGLGLRQIYYSMNVEVTDKGDVPEGYKVSRKEKRNFPLILESPSPNQTSLYFCASRGTFNEKLFFGSGTQLSVL.

V is TRBV20-1 and J is TRBJ2-3; D possibly corresponds to TRBD2 (5 bases). Germline values: CDR1 DFQATT, CDR2 SNEGSKA (reference sequence). This CDR3 has 15 residues. Trimming stripped 0 bases from V and 1 base from J, with 11 bases between. DNA of the CDR3: TGCAGTGCTAGAGATTCGGGGATGGGCACAGATACGCAGTATTTT. Translation gives CSARDSGMGTDTQYF.

This clonotype was found a few times. V usage is TRBV20-1 and J usage is TRBJ2-7, with 7 bases aligning to TRBD1. Trimming at V came to 3 bases and at J to 2 bases, leaving 7 bases not matched to a gene. The CDR3 has 14 amino acids. CDR1 DFQATT and CDR2 SNEGSKA come from the germline V gene (reference sequence). The DNA for the CDR3 is TGCAGTGCTAGGGGGGACAGCAGCCCCTACGAGCAGTACTTC. Its translation: CSARGDSSPYEQYF.

This clonotype was observed at least ten times. This sequence joins TRBV6-2 or TRBV6-3 and TRBJ2-1; no reliable D call. CDR3 size: 16 residues. The germline V gene has CDR1 MNHEY and CDR2 SVGEGT. Trimming removed 5 bases at V and 0 bases at J, with 14 bases between. DNA for the CDR3: TGTGCCAGCAGTCTATCCCGGCATCTCTCCTACAATGAGCAGTTCTTC. This translates into CASSLSRHLSYNEQFF.

This clonotype was counted at least ten times. The chain couples TRBV27 to TRBJ1-6; the D is unclear. The CDR3 loop spans 16 amino acids. Trimming shortened V by 2 bases and J by 6 bases, and 14 bases separated the two germline ends. Germline V gene data show CDR1 as MNHEY and CDR2 as SMNVEV (reference sequence). The CDR3 DNA follows: TGTGCCAGCAGTTTAAGTCCGGCGGGAGTTAATTCACCCCTCCACTTT. As protein: CASSLSPAGVNSPLHF.

At least ten counts were recorded for this clonotype. The V gene is TRBV18, the J gene TRBJ2-3; D remains unclear. The CDR3 consists of 14 residues. Germline loops: CDR1 KGHSH, CDR2 LQKENI. With 2 bases removed from V and 2 bases from J, the gap between germline ends came to 8 bases. CDR3: CASSPGGNTDTQYF. The CDR3 DNA follows: TGTGCCAGCTCACCAGGTGGTAACACAGATACGCAGTATTTT.

V gene TRBV12-3 or TRBV12-4 combines with J gene TRBJ2-5, with D unclear. With 1 base removed from V and 0 bases from J, the gap between germline ends came to 6 bases. The CDR3 is 14 amino acids. CDR3 in amino acids: CASSLGVDQETQYF. The CDR3 DNA is TGTGCCAGCAGTTTAGGGGTAGACCAAGAGACCCAGTACTTC.

The chain joins TRBV20-1 to TRBJ1-1; TRBD1 is a possible D gene (5 bases). CDR1 DFQATT and CDR2 SNEGSKA come from the germline V gene (reference sequence). This CDR3 spans 14 amino acids. V was trimmed by 6 bases and J by 2 bases, leaving 16 bases between them. The CDR3 region is CSAPLVGVNTEAFF. CDR3 nucleotides: TGCAGTGCGCCCCTAGTAGGGGTTAACACTGAAGCTTTCTTT.

Ten or more counts support this clonotype. The J gene is TRBJ2-7, the V gene TRBV25-1, with 9 bases identical to TRBD1. CDR1 is MGHDK and CDR2 is SYGVNS in the germline V gene. V was clipped by 5 bases and J by 0 bases; unmatched bases: 5. The CDR3 consists of 15 residues. CDR3 loop: CASSPRQGGSYEQYF. The CDR3 DNA is TGTGCCAGCAGTCCCCGACAGGGGGGCTCCTACGAGCAGTACTTC.

This clonotype was counted at least ten times. V gene TRBV27 combines with J gene TRBJ1-2; D is possibly TRBD1 (6 bases). Germline V gene lookup returns CDR1 MNHEY and CDR2 SMNVEV (reference sequence). This CDR3 is 14 amino acids long. The germline V and J ends were trimmed by 1 base and 4 bases, with 10 bases remaining between them. Written as DNA, the CDR3 is TGTGCCAGCAGTTTATACAGGGCGGGCTATGGCTACACCTTC. Its translation: CASSLYRAGYGYTF.

The rearrangement uses TRBV5-1 and TRBJ2-1; D tentatively reads TRBD1 or TRBD2 (6 bases each). CDR1 and CDR2 from the germline V gene are SGHRS and YFSETQ. The CDR3 consists of 17 residues. The V gene lost 0 bases and the J gene lost 0 bases, with 13 bases spanning the gap. The CDR3 DNA reads as TGCGCCAGCAGCTTGGATTGGGGGGCAAACTCCTACAATGAGCAGTTCTTC. Its protein product is CASSLDWGANSYNEQFF.

This clonotype was counted at least ten times. V is TRBV2 and J is TRBJ2-5; D gene ambiguous. CDR1 is SNHLY, CDR2 FYNNEI, per germline. The CDR3 consists of 11 residues. Deletions cut 9 bases from V and 4 bases from J, with 9 bases between. Written as DNA, the CDR3 is TGTGCCAGTTGGGGTGGAGAGACCCAGTACTTC. It translates to CASWGGETQYF. The entire variable domain, with the rest obtained from reference TRBV2 and TRBJ2-5, is as follows: EPEVTQTPSHQVTQMGQEVILRCVPISNHLYFYWYRQILGQKVEFLVSFYNNEISEKSEIFDDQFSVERPDGSNFTLKIRSTKLEDSAMYFCASWGGETQYFGPGTRLLVL.

The chain combines TRBV5-1 with TRBJ1-1; D not certain. Germline CDR1 is SGHRS and CDR2 is YFSETQ. V dropped 4 bases and J dropped 1 base, with 11 bases sitting between them. This CDR3 has 14 residues. CDR3 in DNA: TGCGCCAGCAGCCCGAGGGCAGGGAACACTGAAGCTTTCTTT. The encoded protein is CASSPRAGNTEAFF.

This chain connects TRBV29-1 to TRBJ1-2, with 8 bases aligning to TRBD1. This CDR3 spans 12 amino acids. Trimming took 4 bases from V and 6 from J; bases not matched to a gene: 4. The V gene's germline CDR1 is SQVTM and CDR2 ANQGSEA. In DNA form, the CDR3 reads TGCAGCGTTGTGGACAGGGTCAATGGCTACACCTTC. Translating it yields CSVVDRVNGYTF.

In its sample, this clonotype was seen many times. J is TRBJ2-7 and V is TRBV15; 8 bases line up with TRBD2. Germline V gene sequence: CDR1 LNHNV, CDR2 YYDKDF (reference sequence). CDR3 length: 14 residues. Trimming removed 0 bases from V and 4 bases from J; junction bases left unmatched: 2. The CDR3: CATSRDPGGYEQYF. CDR3 bases: TGTGCCACCAGCAGAGATCCGGGGGGGTACGAGCAGTACTTC.

This chain links TRBV21-1 with TRBJ2-5; TRBD2, the table's D call, was not compared with the DNA. TRBV21-1 is marked as a pseudogene. The CDR3 contains 16 residues. CDR3 nucleotide sequence: TGTGCCAGCAGCAAACCCTCGAGGACTAGCCAAGAGACCCAGTACTTC. Translation gives CASSKPSRTSQETQYF.

A note on this clonotype: Compared with germline, one end of the junction differs, possibly owing to a read error. This sequence joins TRBV12-3 or TRBV12-4 and TRBJ2-3; 7 bases match TRBD2. This CDR3 region has 15 residues. For the CDR3, the DNA is TGTGCCAGCATTTTAGGAGGGAGGGTCACAGATACGCAGTATTTT. Encoded protein: CASILGGRVTDTQYF.

With respect to this clonotype: The junction does not match germline at one end; this may be a read error. The chain has TRBV6-5 and TRBJ2-3; tentative D call: TRBD1 (6 bases). CDR1 and CDR2 from the germline V gene are MNHEY and SVGAGI. This CDR3 region has 19 residues. CDR3 residues: CASSYSSSVGPLRGNTQYF. In DNA, the CDR3 is TGTGCCAGCAGCTACTCTAGCTCGGTGGGACCACTCAGGGGAAATACGCAGTATTTT.